Here is one T cell receptor (beta chain) with its context. Its antigen is unknown. These data are taken from a study of graft-versus-host responses after intestinal transplantation. As for the study in general: Every recipient underwent anti-thymocyte globulin induction, then tacrolimus and steroids for two to three years. The study's findings and limits: There were GvH clones found in recipient marrow, and some of them appeared first in ileum or blood. There was an association between peak levels of circulating GvH clones and early post-transplant HvG declines.

TCRdb keeps only in-frame clones here, not all; method: immunoSEQ multiplex PCR. The sample yields fewer than 120,000 clones, roughly 95% seen once. The V gene lost 0 bases and the J gene lost 1 base, with 10 bases spanning the gap. The V gene's germline CDR1 is SGHNT and CDR2 YYREEE (reference sequence). The CDR3 spans 15 residues. The sample was unstimulated CD8+ T cells sorted from spleen or lymph node cells, taken before intestinal transplant. The clonotype comes from a human donor who received an intestinal transplant. The chain carries TRBV5-4 and TRBJ2-5; D remains unclear. CDR3 DNA: TGTGCCAGCAGCTTGGACATAAGAAGCCAAGAGACCCAGTACTTC. Residues: CASSLDIRSQETQYF.